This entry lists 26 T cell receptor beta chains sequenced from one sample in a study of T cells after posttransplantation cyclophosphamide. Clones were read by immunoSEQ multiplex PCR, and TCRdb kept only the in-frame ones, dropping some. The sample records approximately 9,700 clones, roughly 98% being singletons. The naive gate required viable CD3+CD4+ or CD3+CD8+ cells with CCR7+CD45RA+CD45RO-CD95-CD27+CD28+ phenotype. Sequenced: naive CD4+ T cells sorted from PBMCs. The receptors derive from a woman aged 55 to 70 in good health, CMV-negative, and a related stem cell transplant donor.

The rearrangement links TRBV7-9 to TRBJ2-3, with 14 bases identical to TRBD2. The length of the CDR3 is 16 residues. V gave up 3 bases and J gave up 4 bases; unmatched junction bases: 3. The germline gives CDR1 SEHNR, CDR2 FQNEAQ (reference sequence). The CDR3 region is CASSFGTSGSADTQYF. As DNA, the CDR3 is TGTGCCAGCAGCTTCGGGACTAGCGGGAGCGCAGATACGCAGTATTTT.

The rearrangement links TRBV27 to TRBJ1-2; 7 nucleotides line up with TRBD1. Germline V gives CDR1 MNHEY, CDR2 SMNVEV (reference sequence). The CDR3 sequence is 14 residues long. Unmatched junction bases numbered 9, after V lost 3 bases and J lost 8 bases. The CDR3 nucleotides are TGTGCCAGCAGTTTTAGGGGACAGATGGGCGGCTACACCTTC. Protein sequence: CASSFRGQMGGYTF.

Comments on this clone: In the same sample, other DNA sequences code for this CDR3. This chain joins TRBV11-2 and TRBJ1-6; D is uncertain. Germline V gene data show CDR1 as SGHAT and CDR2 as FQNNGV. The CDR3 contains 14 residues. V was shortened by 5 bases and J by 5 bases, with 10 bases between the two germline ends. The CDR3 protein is CASSKTGNNSPLHF. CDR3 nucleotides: TGTGCCAGCAGCAAGACGGGAAATAATTCACCCCTCCACTTT.

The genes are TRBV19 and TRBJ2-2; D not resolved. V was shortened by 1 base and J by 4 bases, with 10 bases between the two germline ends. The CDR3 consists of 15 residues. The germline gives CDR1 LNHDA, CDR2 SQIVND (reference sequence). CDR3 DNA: TGTGCCAGTAGTATAGTCTCTACCTCCACCGGGGAGCTGTTTTTT. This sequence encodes CASSIVSTSTGELFF.

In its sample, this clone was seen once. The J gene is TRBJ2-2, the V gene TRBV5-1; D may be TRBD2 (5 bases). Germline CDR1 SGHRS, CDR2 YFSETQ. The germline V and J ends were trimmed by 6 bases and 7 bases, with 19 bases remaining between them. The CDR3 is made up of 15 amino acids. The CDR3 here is CASKERLELGGELFF. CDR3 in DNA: TGCGCCAGCAAGGAGCGGCTTGAATTAGGCGGGGAGCTGTTTTTT.

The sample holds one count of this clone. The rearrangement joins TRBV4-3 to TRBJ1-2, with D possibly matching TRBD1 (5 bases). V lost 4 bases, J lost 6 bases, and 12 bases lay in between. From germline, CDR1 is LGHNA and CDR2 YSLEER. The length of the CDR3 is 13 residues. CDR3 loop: CASSPHGAHGYTF. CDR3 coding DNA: TGCGCCAGCAGCCCACATGGGGCTCATGGCTACACCTTC.

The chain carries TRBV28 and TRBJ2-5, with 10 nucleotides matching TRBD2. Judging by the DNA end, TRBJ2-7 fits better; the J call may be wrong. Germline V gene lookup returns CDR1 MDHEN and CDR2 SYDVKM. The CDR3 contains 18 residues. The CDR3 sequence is CASSLRAGGPEPSYEQYF. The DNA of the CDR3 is TGTGCCAGCAGTTTAAGAGCGGGAGGGCCTGAGCCCTCCTACGAGCAGTACTTC.

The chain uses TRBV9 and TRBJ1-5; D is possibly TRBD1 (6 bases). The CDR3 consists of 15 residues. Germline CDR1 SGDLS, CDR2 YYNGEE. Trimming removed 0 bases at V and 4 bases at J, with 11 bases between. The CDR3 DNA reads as TGTGCCAGCAGCGTAGGTCTCGACAGGAATCAGCCCCAGCATTTT. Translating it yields CASSVGLDRNQPQHF.

In DNA form, the CDR3 reads TGTGCCAGCAGCAGGACAGGACGAGGGGCTGAAGCTTTCTTT. This encodes CASSRTGRGAEAFF. The chain uses TRBV5-4 and TRBJ1-1, with 7 positions matching TRBD1. This CDR3 spans 14 amino acids. The V and J ends lost 4 bases and 6 bases, in that order; junction bases with no gene match: 9. Per the germline V gene, CDR1 is SGHNT and CDR2 is YYREEE (reference sequence).

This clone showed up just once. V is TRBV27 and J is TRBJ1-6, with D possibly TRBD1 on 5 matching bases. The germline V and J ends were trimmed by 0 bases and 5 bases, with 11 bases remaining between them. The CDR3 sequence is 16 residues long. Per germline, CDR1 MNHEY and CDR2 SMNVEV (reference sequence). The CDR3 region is CASSLSPVQDNSPLHF. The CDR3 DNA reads TGTGCCAGCAGTTTATCCCCCGTACAGGATAATTCACCCCTCCACTTT.

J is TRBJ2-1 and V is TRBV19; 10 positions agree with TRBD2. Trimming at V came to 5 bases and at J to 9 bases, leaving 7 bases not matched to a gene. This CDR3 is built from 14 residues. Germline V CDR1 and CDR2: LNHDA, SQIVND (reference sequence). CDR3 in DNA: TGTGCCAGTAGTCCGAGCGGGAGGGCCCCTGAGCAGTTCTTC. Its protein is CASSPSGRAPEQFF. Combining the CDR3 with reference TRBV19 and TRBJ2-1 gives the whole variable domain DGGITQSPKYLFRKEGQNVTLSCEQNLNHDAMYWYRQDPGQGLRLIYYSQIVNDFQKGDIAEGYSVSREKKESFPLTVTSAQKNPTAFYLCASSPSGRAPEQFFGPGTRLTVL.

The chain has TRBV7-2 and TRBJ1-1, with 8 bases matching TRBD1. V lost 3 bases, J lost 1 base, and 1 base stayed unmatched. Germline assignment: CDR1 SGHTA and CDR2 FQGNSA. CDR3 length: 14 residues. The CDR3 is CASSLGTGNTEAFF. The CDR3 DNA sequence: TGTGCCAGCAGCTTGGGGACAGGGAACACTGAAGCTTTCTTT.

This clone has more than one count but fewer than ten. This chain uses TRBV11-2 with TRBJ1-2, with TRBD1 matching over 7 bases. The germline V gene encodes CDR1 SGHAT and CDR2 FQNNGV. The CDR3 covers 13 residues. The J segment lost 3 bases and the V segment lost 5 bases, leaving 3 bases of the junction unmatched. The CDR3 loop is CASSPGTDYGYTF. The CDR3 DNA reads TGTGCCAGCAGCCCCGGGACAGACTATGGCTACACCTTC.

As DNA, the CDR3 is TGTGCCAGCACCCCGGGGGGTACTGGGGCCAACGTCCTGACTTTC. Translated, it gives CASTPGGTGANVLTF. The V gene is TRBV5-4, the J gene TRBJ2-6; 7 bases line up with TRBD2. This CDR3 contains 15 residues. V was pared by 6 bases and J by 2 bases, with 5 bases of the junction left unmatched. Per the germline V gene, CDR1 is SGHNT and CDR2 is YYREEE (reference sequence).

In nucleotides, the CDR3 is TGTGCCATCAGTGAATTGACAGGTTCCAATCAGCCCCAGCATTTT. Translating it yields CAISELTGSNQPQHF. The chain carries TRBV10-3 and TRBJ1-5; D perhaps matches TRBD1 (6 bases). Per the germline V gene, CDR1 is ENHRY and CDR2 is SYGVKD. Between the trimmed V and J ends, which lost 3 bases and 3 bases, there was a span of 12 bases. The CDR3 totals 15 residues.

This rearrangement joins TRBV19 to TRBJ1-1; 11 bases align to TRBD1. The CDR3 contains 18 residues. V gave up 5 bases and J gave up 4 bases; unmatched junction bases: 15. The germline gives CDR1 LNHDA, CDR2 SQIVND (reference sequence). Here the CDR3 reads CASSLSGTGGMVGTEAFF. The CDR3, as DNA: TGTGCCAGTAGTCTCTCCGGGACAGGGGGTATGGTGGGCACTGAAGCTTTCTTT. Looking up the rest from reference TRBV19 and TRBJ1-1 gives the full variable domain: DGGITQSPKYLFRKEGQNVTLSCEQNLNHDAMYWYRQDPGQGLRLIYYSQIVNDFQKGDIAEGYSVSREKKESFPLTVTSAQKNPTAFYLCASSLSGTGGMVGTEAFFGQGTRLTVV.

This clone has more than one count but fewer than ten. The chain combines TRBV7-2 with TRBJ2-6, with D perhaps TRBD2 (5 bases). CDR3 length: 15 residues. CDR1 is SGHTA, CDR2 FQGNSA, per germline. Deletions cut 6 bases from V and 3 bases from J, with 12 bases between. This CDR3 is CASRDTGFGANVLTF. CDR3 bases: TGTGCCAGCAGAGACACGGGGTTTGGGGCCAACGTCCTGACTTTC.

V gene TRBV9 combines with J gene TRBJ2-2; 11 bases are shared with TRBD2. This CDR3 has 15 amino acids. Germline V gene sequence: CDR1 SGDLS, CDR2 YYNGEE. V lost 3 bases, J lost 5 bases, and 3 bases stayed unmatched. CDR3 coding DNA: TGTGCCAGCAGCGAACTAGCGGGAGATACCGGGGAGCTGTTTTTT. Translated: CASSELAGDTGELFF. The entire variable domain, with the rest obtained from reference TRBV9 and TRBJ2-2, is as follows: DSGVTQTPKHLITATGQRVTLRCSPRSGDLSVYWYQQSLDQGLQFLIQYYNGEERAKGNILERFSAQQFPDLHSELNLSSLELGDSALYFCASSELAGDTGELFFGEGSRLTVL.

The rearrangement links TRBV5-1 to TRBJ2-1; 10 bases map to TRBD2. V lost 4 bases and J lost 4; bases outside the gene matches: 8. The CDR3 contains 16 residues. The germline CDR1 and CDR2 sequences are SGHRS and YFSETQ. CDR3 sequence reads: CASSRLLAGGYNEQFF. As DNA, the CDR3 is TGCGCCAGCAGCCGATTATTAGCGGGGGGTTACAATGAGCAGTTCTTC.

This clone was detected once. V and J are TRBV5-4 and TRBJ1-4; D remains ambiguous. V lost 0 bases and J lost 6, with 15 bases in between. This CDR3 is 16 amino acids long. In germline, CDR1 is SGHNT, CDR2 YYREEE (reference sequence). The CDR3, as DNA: TGTGCCAGCAGCTTGGGGGCGGAGGTGAGGTATGAAAAACTGTTTTTT. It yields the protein CASSLGAEVRYEKLFF.

The CDR3 protein is CASTLEGGQSDTQYF. For the CDR3, the DNA is TGTGCCAGCACCCTCGAGGGGGGGCAGTCCGATACGCAGTATTTT. This chain links TRBV2 with TRBJ2-3; possibly TRBD2 for D (7 bases). Looked up from germline, CDR1 is SNHLY and CDR2 is FYNNEI. Trimming removed 7 bases from V and 6 bases from J, with 20 bases in between. The CDR3 contains 15 residues.

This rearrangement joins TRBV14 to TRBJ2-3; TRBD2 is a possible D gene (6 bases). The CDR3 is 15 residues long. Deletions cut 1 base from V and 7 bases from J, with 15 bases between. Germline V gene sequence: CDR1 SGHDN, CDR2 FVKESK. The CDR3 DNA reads TGTGCCAGCAGCCAAGCCGGGACTGTTAAGAATACGCAGTATTTT. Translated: CASSQAGTVKNTQYF.

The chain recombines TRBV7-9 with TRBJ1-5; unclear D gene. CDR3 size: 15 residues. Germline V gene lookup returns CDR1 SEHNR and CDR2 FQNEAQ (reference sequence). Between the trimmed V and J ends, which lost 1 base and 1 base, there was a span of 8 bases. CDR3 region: CASSLDAQSNQPQHF. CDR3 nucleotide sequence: TGTGCCAGCAGCTTAGACGCCCAGAGCAATCAGCCCCAGCATTTT.

CDR3 bases: TGTGCCAGCAGCTCAGGGGGCGTAGGAGCTGAAGCTTTCTTT. It is translated as CASSSGGVGAEAFF. This sequence joins TRBV28 and TRBJ1-1, with 8 bases that match TRBD1. This CDR3 region has 14 residues. The junction had 9 bases not matched to a gene; V was cut back by 6 bases and J by 6 bases. Germline V gene lookup returns CDR1 MDHEN and CDR2 SYDVKM.

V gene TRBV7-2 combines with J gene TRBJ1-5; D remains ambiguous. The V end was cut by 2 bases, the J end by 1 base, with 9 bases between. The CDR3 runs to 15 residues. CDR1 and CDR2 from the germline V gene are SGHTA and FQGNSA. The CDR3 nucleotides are TGTGCCAGCAGCTTACCTGGGCAGAGCAATCAGCCCCAGCATTTT. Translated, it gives CASSLPGQSNQPQHF.

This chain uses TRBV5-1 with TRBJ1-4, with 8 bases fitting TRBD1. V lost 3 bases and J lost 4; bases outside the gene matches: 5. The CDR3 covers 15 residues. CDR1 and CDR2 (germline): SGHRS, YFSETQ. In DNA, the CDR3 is TGCGCCAGCAGCTCAGGGGGCTCGGGTAATGAAAAACTGTTTTTT. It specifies CASSSGGSGNEKLFF.